This T cell receptor (beta chain) was captured by sequencing in a study of T cell repertoires in cytomegalovirus infection. Background on the study: Alongside well-studied HLA-B-restricted CMV epitopes, recently identified HLA-C-restricted CMV epitopes were also used.

In this sample, this clonotype turned up once. Its target is unknown. TCRdb used MiXCR to reprocess the reads, holding one entry per CDR3 protein. Of approximately 990,000 distinct CDR3 sequences in the sample, 30% to 40% were seen once. Overall study findings and caveats: Ex vivo, HLA-C-restricted CMV-specific TCR beta clonotypes prevailed over the rest of the response.

Germline V gene data show CDR1 as LNHNV and CDR2 as YYDKDF (reference sequence). The CDR3 totals 16 residues. Trimming took off 3 bases at V and 0 bases at J, with 9 bases between the two ends. Sequencing used cultured CD8+ T cells from PBMCs, obtained from culture after CMV antigen stimulation. The clonotype was recovered from a human donor in good health (CMV status not recorded). Some clones in this sample may be carry-over from other donors' samples. This rearrangement joins TRBV15 to TRBJ1-6; no definite D call. CDR3 sequence reads: CATSSLEDSYNSPLHF. The CDR3, as DNA: TGTGCCACCAGCAGTCTCGAGGACTCCTATAATTCACCCCTCCACTTT.